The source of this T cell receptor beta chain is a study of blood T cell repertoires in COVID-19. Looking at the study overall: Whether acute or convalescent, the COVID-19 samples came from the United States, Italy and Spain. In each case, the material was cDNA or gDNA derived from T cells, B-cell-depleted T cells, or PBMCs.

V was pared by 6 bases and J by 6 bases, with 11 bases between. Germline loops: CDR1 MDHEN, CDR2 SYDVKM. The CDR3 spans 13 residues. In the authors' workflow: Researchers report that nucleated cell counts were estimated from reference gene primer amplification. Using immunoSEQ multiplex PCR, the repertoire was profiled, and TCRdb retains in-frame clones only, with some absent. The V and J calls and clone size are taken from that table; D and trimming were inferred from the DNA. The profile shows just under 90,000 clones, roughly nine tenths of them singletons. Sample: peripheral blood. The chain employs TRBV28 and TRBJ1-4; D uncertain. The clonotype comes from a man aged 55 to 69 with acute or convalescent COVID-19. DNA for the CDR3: TGTGCCAGCAGCCTCACGAGGGATGAAAAACTGTTTTTT. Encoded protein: CASSLTRDEKLFF.